Below are 18 T cell receptor beta chains sequenced from a single sample in a study of control samples from healthy donors and cancer patients. The repertoire was sequenced with immunoSEQ multiplex PCR; TCRdb's copy has only in-frame clones and lacks some. The sample table includes fewer than 250,000 clones. Sequencing input: blood. These receptors were obtained from a woman aged 25-40 years in good health.

The chain is built from TRBV7-8 and TRBJ2-7, with TRBD1 identical over 9 bases. The germline CDR1 and CDR2 sequences are SGHVS and FQNEAQ. The J segment lost 2 bases and the V segment lost 4 bases, leaving 9 bases of the junction unmatched. The CDR3 contains 16 residues. The CDR3 here is CASSSRAGTGTYEQYF. The CDR3 DNA sequence: TGTGCCAGCAGCTCCAGAGCGGGGACAGGGACCTACGAGCAGTACTTC.

The genes are TRBV4-1 and TRBJ1-5; 8 bases match TRBD1. Per the germline V gene, CDR1 is MGHRA and CDR2 is YSYEKL. CDR3 size: 15 residues. Trimming at V came to 3 bases and at J to 2 bases, leaving 3 bases not matched to a gene. For the CDR3, the DNA is TGCGCCAGCAGCCACTACAGGGGGGGCAATCAGCCCCAGCATTTT. Protein product: CASSHYRGGNQPQHF.

The chain combines TRBV29-1 with TRBJ1-4; no clear D gene. Germline CDR1 reads SQVTM; CDR2 reads ANQGSEA. V was clipped by 5 bases and J by 0 bases, with 7 bases between them. CDR3 length: 13 residues. The CDR3 DNA is TGCAGCGTTACGAGTGCAACTAATGAAAAACTGTTTTTT. It yields the protein CSVTSATNEKLFF. Full variable domain (remainder filled in from reference TRBV29-1 and TRBJ1-4): SAVISQKPSRDICQRGTSLTIQCQVDSQVTMMFWYRQQPGQSLTLIATANQGSEATYESGFVIDKFPISRPNLTFSTLTVSNMSPEDSSIYLCSVTSATNEKLFFGSGTQLSVL.

The chain joins TRBV7-9 to TRBJ1-4; D possibly corresponds to TRBD1 (5 bases). Trimming pared 6 bases from V and 4 bases from J, leaving 15 bases between. The CDR3 is 15 amino acids. CDR1 and CDR2 (germline): SEHNR, FQNEAQ (reference sequence). Here the CDR3 DNA reads TGTGCCAGCAGTCCTCCGGGACGGCATAATGAAAAACTGTTTTTT. It is translated as CASSPPGRHNEKLFF.

The chain recombines TRBV9 with TRBJ2-1, with D possibly matching TRBD2 (5 bases). The CDR3 length is 15 residues. Trimming shortened V by 3 bases and J by 8 bases, and 18 bases separated the two germline ends. Germline CDR1 and CDR2: SGDLS and YYNGEE. CDR3 amino acids: CASSAPARGIDEQFF. CDR3 nucleotide sequence: TGTGCCAGCAGCGCTCCCGCACGGGGTATCGATGAGCAGTTCTTC. Using reference TRBV9 and TRBJ2-1 for the parts outside the CDR3, the full variable domain is DSGVTQTPKHLITATGQRVTLRCSPRSGDLSVYWYQQSLDQGLQFLIQYYNGEERAKGNILERFSAQQFPDLHSELNLSSLELGDSALYFCASSAPARGIDEQFFGPGTRLTVL.

This chain joins TRBV4-3 and TRBJ1-3; unclear D gene. V gave up 0 bases and J gave up 2 bases, with 8 bases separating them. The CDR3 runs to 15 residues. Germline values: CDR1 LGHNA, CDR2 YSLEER. CDR3 loop: CASSQEVRAGNTIYF. The CDR3 nucleotides are TGCGCCAGCAGCCAAGAGGTGAGGGCTGGAAACACCATATATTTT.

The chain couples TRBV19 to TRBJ2-5; D not resolved. Germline CDR1 and CDR2: LNHDA and SQIVND (reference sequence). V was cut by 1 base and J by 7 bases, with 13 bases left in between. The CDR3 length is 14 residues. The CDR3 DNA reads as TGTGCCAGTAGTATAGGAGGTAACCTAAGGACCCAGTACTTC. Amino acids: CASSIGGNLRTQYF.

On this clone: The identical CDR3 is also encoded by other nucleotide sequences in the sample. The chain is built from TRBV19 and TRBJ2-5; TRBD1 is a possible D gene (6 bases). Between the trimmed V and J ends, which lost 5 bases and 2 bases, there was a span of 9 bases. The CDR3 is 13 residues long. The germline gives CDR1 LNHDA, CDR2 SQIVND (reference sequence). This chain's CDR3 is CASSRDNQETQYF. In DNA, the CDR3 is TGTGCCAGTAGTCGGGACAATCAAGAGACCCAGTACTTC.

The chain is built from TRBV6-6 and TRBJ1-1; D call uncertain. This CDR3 has 14 amino acids. Germline V gives CDR1 MNHNY, CDR2 SVGAGI (reference sequence). Trimming took 7 bases from V and 3 from J, leaving 15 bases between them. CDR3 loop: CASKGVSGDTEAFF. In nucleotides, the CDR3 is TGTGCCAGCAAGGGAGTCTCGGGAGACACTGAAGCTTTCTTT.

The V and J genes are TRBV11-2 and TRBJ1-6, with a possible D match to TRBD1 (5 bases). The CDR3 runs to 14 residues. The V gene lost 4 bases and the J gene lost 8 bases, with 12 bases spanning the gap. The germline V gene encodes CDR1 SGHAT and CDR2 FQNNGV. CDR3 nucleotides: TGTGCCAGCAGCTCCCCCTGGGGGGATTCACCCCTCCACTTT. Amino acid sequence: CASSSPWGDSPLHF.

The chain carries TRBV4-1 and TRBJ2-3, with 11 positions matching TRBD1. Germline lookup yields CDR1 MGHRA and CDR2 YSYEKL. This CDR3 has 17 residues. J was trimmed by 3 bases and V by 0 bases; bases with no gene match: 5. The CDR3 nucleotides read TGCGCCAGCAGCCAAGATCCCGGACAGGGGGCAACAGATACGCAGTATTTT. Protein product: CASSQDPGQGATDTQYF.

This sequence joins TRBV2 and TRBJ1-2, with D unclear. Germline values: CDR1 SNHLY, CDR2 FYNNEI. Trimming left V 3 bases short and J 3 bases short, with 8 bases between. The CDR3 is 13 amino acids. The chain's CDR3 is CASSEEAYYGYTF. The CDR3 DNA follows: TGTGCCAGCAGTGAGGAGGCCTACTATGGCTACACCTTC.

The rearrangement links TRBV11-2 to TRBJ1-2; D gene uncertain. This CDR3 spans 13 amino acids. Trimming shortened V by 5 bases and J by 8 bases, and 15 bases separated the two germline ends. CDR1 is SGHAT, CDR2 FQNNGV, per germline. The CDR3: CASSDPIFGGYTF. The DNA of the CDR3 is TGTGCCAGCAGCGATCCTATCTTCGGAGGCTACACCTTC.

The J gene is TRBJ2-3, the V gene TRBV5-1; D may be TRBD2 (6 bases). V was trimmed by 2 bases and J by 6 bases, leaving 10 bases between them. The CDR3 runs to 13 residues. Germline V gives CDR1 SGHRS, CDR2 YFSETQ. This chain's CDR3 is CASSFPGDDTQYF. CDR3 nucleotides: TGCGCCAGCAGCTTTCCGGGGGACGATACGCAGTATTTT.

V gene TRBV5-1 combines with J gene TRBJ2-3; D uncertain. Germline values: CDR1 SGHRS, CDR2 YFSETQ. The V gene lost 7 bases and the J gene lost 4 bases, with 1 base spanning the gap. The CDR3 sequence is 9 residues long. The CDR3 DNA sequence: TGCGCCAGCCCAGATACGCAGTATTTT. It translates to CASPDTQYF. The complete variable domain, with remaining parts taken from reference TRBV5-1 and TRBJ2-3, reads KAGVTQTPRYLIKTRGQQVTLSCSPISGHRSVSWYQQTPGQGLQFLFEYFSETQRNKGNFPGRFSGRQFSNSRSEMNVSTLELGDSALYLCASPDTQYFGPGTRLTVL.

The chain combines TRBV30 with TRBJ1-1, with a possible D match to TRBD1 (6 bases). CDR3 length: 13 residues. Trimming removed 5 bases from V and 4 bases from J, with 14 bases in between. Germline loops: CDR1 GTSNPN, CDR2 SVGIG (reference sequence). The CDR3 region is CAWPQRGGTEAFF. CDR3 in DNA: TGTGCCTGGCCCCAAAGGGGGGGCACTGAAGCTTTCTTT.

The CDR3 coding sequence is TGTGCCAGCAGCTCCTGGCTCCGGGAAGTTAATTCACCCCTCCACTTT. Translated, it gives CASSSWLREVNSPLHF. The rearrangement joins TRBV11-2 to TRBJ1-6; D call uncertain. The V and J ends lost 4 bases and 6 bases respectively, with 16 bases between them. Germline loops: CDR1 SGHAT, CDR2 FQNNGV. CDR3 length: 16 residues. Supplemented by reference TRBV11-2 and TRBJ1-6, the full variable domain reads EAGVAQSPRYKIIEKRQSVAFWCNPISGHATLYWYQQILGQGPKLLIQFQNNGVVDDSQLPKDRFSAERLKGVDSTLKIQPAKLEDSAVYLCASSSWLREVNSPLHFGNGTRLTVT.

As to this clone: The junction differs from germline at one of its ends, possibly a read error. This chain links TRBV19 with TRBJ2-7, with a tentative D call TRBD1 (6 bases). CDR1 LNHDA and CDR2 SQIVND come from the germline V gene (reference sequence). This CDR3 comprises 12 residues. The CDR3: CASSTQGRGEHF. The CDR3 nucleotides read TGTGCCAGTAGCACCCAAGGCAGGGGCGAACACTTC.